This record concerns one TCR beta chain sequence. The antigen is not known. Germline loops: CDR1 LNHNV, CDR2 YYDKDF (reference sequence). The V and J ends lost 1 base and 5 bases, in that order; junction bases with no gene match: 8. CDR3 length equals 15 residues. The data originate from a study of shared clonotypes between healthy human individuals. Findings and limits, study-wide: Some naive CD4 clonotypes, around 4.9%, turned up in common across a few donors.

Assay: immunoSEQ multiplex PCR; the TCRdb copy retains only in-frame clones and omits some. The sample gives approximately 100,000 clones, 67% of which show up once; approximately 23% is in the top ten. This chain links TRBV15 with TRBJ2-7; 7 bases map to TRBD1. This sequence was found in a woman between 25 and 40 years old in good health. Material for sequencing was memory CD8+ T cells sorted from blood. Subset here: CD45RO+ cells pooled with CCR7-negative TemRA cells. Here the CDR3 DNA reads TGTGCCACCAGCAGAGGGCTGGGACAGAGCAACGAGCAGTACTTC. This translates into CATSRGLGQSNEQYF.